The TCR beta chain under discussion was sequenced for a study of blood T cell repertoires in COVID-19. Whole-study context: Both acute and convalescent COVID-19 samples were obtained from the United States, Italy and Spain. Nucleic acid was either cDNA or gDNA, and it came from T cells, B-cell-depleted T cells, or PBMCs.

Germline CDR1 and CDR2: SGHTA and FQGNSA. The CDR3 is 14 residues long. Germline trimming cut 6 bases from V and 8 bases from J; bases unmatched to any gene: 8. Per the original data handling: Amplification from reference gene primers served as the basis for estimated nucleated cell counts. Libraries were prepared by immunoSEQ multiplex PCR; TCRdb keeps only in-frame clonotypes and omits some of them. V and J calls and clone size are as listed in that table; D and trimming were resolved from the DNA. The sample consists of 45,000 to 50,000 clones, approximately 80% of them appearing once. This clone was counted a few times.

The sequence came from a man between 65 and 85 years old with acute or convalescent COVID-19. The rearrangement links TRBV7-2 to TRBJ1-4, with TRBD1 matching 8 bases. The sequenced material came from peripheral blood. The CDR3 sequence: CASSTGQGEEKLFF. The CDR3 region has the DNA TGTGCCAGCAGTACAGGACAGGGAGAAGAAAAACTGTTTTTT.